The 29 T cell receptor beta chains below come from one sample, sequenced in a study of cytomegalovirus exposure and HLA in healthy donors. With 60 Vbeta and 13 Jbeta primers, the PCR was carried out. The table came from immunoSEQ multiplex PCR; TCRdb's copy has only in-frame clones and leaves some out. The table records about 120,000 clones, less than 90% of them present only once. Sequences were obtained from PBMCs. Receptors were obtained from a man aged 45-60 years in good health and CMV-seronegative.

The rearrangement links TRBV19 to TRBJ1-2, with unresolved D. The CDR3 runs 16 residues. V was clipped by 6 bases and J by 4 bases, with 21 bases between them. Germline lookup yields CDR1 LNHDA and CDR2 SQIVND (reference sequence). The CDR3 reads CASSPLGAIRFYGYTF. Here the CDR3 DNA reads TGTGCCAGTAGCCCCTTAGGAGCCATAAGATTCTATGGCTACACCTTC.

J is TRBJ2-7 and V is TRBV11-3; 7 nucleotides line up with TRBD2. Germline-derived CDR1 and CDR2 are SGHNT and YENEEA. The CDR3 is 19 amino acids. V trimming: 3 bases; J trimming: 6 bases; junction bases outside the gene matches: 23. The CDR3 DNA sequence: TGTGCCAGCAGCTTGGATAAGGGGCGGCGGGAGCTGGGGTTGGGCGAGCAGTACTTC. Its protein is CASSLDKGRRELGLGEQYF.

The rearrangement joins TRBV7-8 to TRBJ1-4, with 7 bases identical to TRBD1. V was clipped by 2 bases and J by 5 bases; unmatched bases: 5. This CDR3 region has 15 residues. Germline CDR1 and CDR2: SGHVS and FQNEAQ. CDR3 sequence reads: CASSLSGQRNEKLFF. CDR3 coding DNA: TGTGCCAGCAGCTTATCGGGACAGAGGAATGAAAAACTGTTTTTT.

The rearrangement links TRBV2 to TRBJ2-5; possibly TRBD1 for D (6 bases). This CDR3 is built from 15 residues. Germline V CDR1 and CDR2: SNHLY, FYNNEI. V lost 4 bases, J lost 5 bases, and 17 bases lay in between. The CDR3 protein is CASSVRQGLGETQYF. As DNA, the CDR3 is TGTGCCAGCAGTGTCCGGCAGGGGCTTGGGGAGACCCAGTACTTC.

The chain carries TRBV5-5 and TRBJ1-5; D call uncertain. The CDR3 is 12 residues long. CDR1 is SGHKS and CDR2 is YYEKEE in the germline V gene (reference sequence). V was shortened by 5 bases and J by 7 bases, with 10 bases between the two germline ends. CDR3 region: CASSYRGQPQHF. For the CDR3, the DNA is TGTGCCAGCAGTTATCGAGGCCAGCCCCAGCATTTT.

The rearrangement links TRBV28 to TRBJ1-2, with 7 positions matching TRBD1. V lost 4 bases, J lost 3 bases, and 8 bases stayed unmatched. Germline V gene sequence: CDR1 MDHEN, CDR2 SYDVKM. There are 15 residues in the CDR3. Written as DNA, the CDR3 is TGTGCCAGCAGTTCTCCTACGACAGGGTACTATGGCTACACCTTC. It codes for CASSSPTTGYYGYTF.

CDR3 loop: CASSGPGQINQPQHF. The CDR3 DNA is TGTGCCAGCAGCGGGCCGGGACAGATAAATCAGCCCCAGCATTTT. The chain links TRBV21-1 to TRBJ1-5; the listed D gene, TRBD1, was not tested against the DNA. TRBV21-1 is an annotated pseudogene. CDR3 length: 15 amino acids.

The gene calls are TRBV7-7 and TRBJ2-1; a weak D match, TRBD2 (5 bases). The length of the CDR3 is 14 residues. Germline V lookup: CDR1 SSHAT, CDR2 FNYEAQ (reference sequence). Trimming took 1 base from V and 2 from J, leaving 6 bases between them. CDR3 coding DNA: TGTGCCAGCAGCTTAGACGGGGCCTACAATGAGCAGTTCTTC. Translating it yields CASSLDGAYNEQFF.

This clone was observed once. V is TRBV2 and J is TRBJ2-7; unclear D gene. There are 10 residues in the CDR3. Germline values: CDR1 SNHLY, CDR2 FYNNEI. Trimming took 3 bases from V and 7 from J, leaving 4 bases between them. The DNA of the CDR3 is TGTGCCAGCAGTGATCAAGAGCAGTACTTC. Translating it yields CASSDQEQYF.

The chain is built from TRBV7-9 and TRBJ1-1; possible D gene TRBD1, 5 bases. From germline, CDR1 is SEHNR and CDR2 FQNEAQ (reference sequence). The CDR3 is 11 amino acids. With 3 bases removed from V and 7 bases from J, the gap between germline ends came to 6 bases. CDR3 sequence: CASSLGGEAFF. The CDR3 DNA reads as TGTGCCAGCAGCTTGGGGGGTGAAGCTTTCTTT. The entire variable domain, with the rest obtained from reference TRBV7-9 and TRBJ1-1, is as follows: DTGVSQNPRHKITKRGQNVTFRCDPISEHNRLYWYRQTLGQGPEFLTYFQNEAQLEKSRLLSDRFSAERPKGSFSTLEIQRTEQGDSAMYLCASSLGGEAFFGQGTRLTVV.

The CDR3 protein is CARSTLYNEQFF. The DNA of the CDR3 is TGCGCCAGGTCGACATTGTACAATGAGCAGTTCTTC. This rearrangement joins TRBV5-1 to TRBJ2-1; D unresolved. Deletions cut 8 bases from V and 4 bases from J, with 10 bases between. Looked up from germline, CDR1 is SGHRS and CDR2 is YFSETQ. This CDR3 spans 12 amino acids.

V and J are TRBV6-5 and TRBJ2-4, with TRBD2 matching 7 bases. Losses at the gene ends were 5 bases for V and 7 bases for J; bases not matched to a gene: 11. This CDR3 region has 15 residues. Germline V gives CDR1 MNHEY, CDR2 SVGAGI. The CDR3, as DNA: TGTGCCAGCAGTCTCGGACTAGGAGAGGGGAACATTCAGTACTTC. Translating gives CASSLGLGEGNIQYF.

V usage is TRBV4-2 and J usage is TRBJ1-4; D possibly corresponds to TRBD1 (6 bases). Germline V gene sequence: CDR1 LGHNA, CDR2 YNFKEQ. The germline V and J ends were trimmed by 3 bases and 8 bases, with 19 bases remaining between them. The CDR3 is made up of 16 amino acids. This chain's CDR3 is CASSHPTQGRQEKLFF. CDR3 in DNA: TGTGCCAGCAGCCATCCCACACAGGGACGGCAAGAAAAACTGTTTTTT.

The chain uses TRBV11-1 and TRBJ1-1; D is ambiguous. Trimming removed 2 bases at V and 3 bases at J, with 10 bases between. The CDR3 contains 14 residues. CDR1 and CDR2 from the germline V gene are SGHAT and FQDESV (reference sequence). CDR3 coding DNA: TGTGCCAGCAGCTTAATTGGCCAGTACACTGAAGCTTTCTTT. It encodes CASSLIGQYTEAFF.

The chain employs TRBV7-9 and TRBJ1-5; TRBD1 aligns across 9 bases. The trim removed 3 bases at V and 0 bases at J, leaving 6 bases unmatched. The germline V gene has CDR1 SEHNR and CDR2 FQNEAQ (reference sequence). The CDR3 is 17 amino acids. CDR3 DNA: TGTGCCAGCAGCTTGGGGACAGGGATCTATAGCAATCAGCCCCAGCATTTT. Its translation: CASSLGTGIYSNQPQHF.

The chain carries TRBV27 and TRBJ1-4, with D possibly matching TRBD1 (6 bases). Germline lookup yields CDR1 MNHEY and CDR2 SMNVEV (reference sequence). V was cut by 5 bases and J by 8 bases, with 21 bases left in between. CDR3 length: 16 residues. This CDR3 is CASSSVSGGGREKLFF. The CDR3 nucleotides read TGTGCCAGCAGTAGTGTGAGCGGGGGCGGAAGGGAAAAACTGTTTTTT.

The J gene is TRBJ1-2, the V gene TRBV7-9, with 8 bases matching TRBD1. There are 17 residues in the CDR3. Trimming removed 0 bases from V and 5 bases from J; junction bases left unmatched: 11. Germline V gene sequence: CDR1 SEHNR, CDR2 FQNEAQ (reference sequence). The CDR3 sequence is CASSLANLGQEGYGYTF. The CDR3 bases are TGTGCCAGCAGCTTAGCGAATTTGGGACAGGAGGGTTATGGCTACACCTTC.

This chain joins TRBV11-3 and TRBJ2-7, with no clear D. V was shortened by 2 bases and J by 0 bases, with 14 bases between the two germline ends. From germline, CDR1 is SGHNT and CDR2 YENEEA. The CDR3 sequence is 16 residues long. The CDR3 coding sequence is TGTGCCAGCAGCTTACCCCAAGCGTTGAGCTCCTACGAGCAGTACTTC. As protein: CASSLPQALSSYEQYF.

This clone has only one observation. This rearrangement joins TRBV6-1 to TRBJ2-7; D is possibly TRBD1 (6 bases). The CDR3 covers 14 residues. Germline loops: CDR1 MNHNS, CDR2 SASEGT. V lost 5 bases to trimming and J lost 3 bases, with 14 bases between them. CDR3 nucleotides: TGTGCCAGCAGTTCACAGGGACCACACTACGAGCAGTACTTC. Its translation is CASSSQGPHYEQYF.

This clone was picked up one time. Other DNA variants within this sample encode the same CDR3. The chain is built from TRBV9 and TRBJ1-1; 8 bases align to TRBD1. With 3 bases clipped from V and 1 base from J, the junction kept 5 bases outside the gene matches. The germline V gene encodes CDR1 SGDLS and CDR2 YYNGEE. The CDR3 extends over 15 amino acids. CDR3 sequence (DNA): TGTGCCAGCAGCGCCACCGGGACAGGGAACACTGAAGCTTTCTTT. It codes for CASSATGTGNTEAFF.

This chain links TRBV27 with TRBJ2-3, with D perhaps TRBD2 (6 bases). Germline V lookup: CDR1 MNHEY, CDR2 SMNVEV (reference sequence). The CDR3 covers 14 residues. The V end lost 2 bases, the J end lost 6 bases, and 12 bases lay between the germline ends. In nucleotides, the CDR3 is TGTGCCAGCAGTTTAGGGGGGAAACCCGATACGCAGTATTTT. Its protein product is CASSLGGKPDTQYF.

V usage is TRBV2 and J usage is TRBJ2-2, with a tentative D call TRBD2 (6 bases). CDR3 length: 14 amino acids. Germline loops: CDR1 SNHLY, CDR2 FYNNEI. V gave up 11 bases and J gave up 0 bases, with 13 bases separating them. For the CDR3, the DNA is TGTGCCGGGGCGACTAGTTCGAACACCGGGGAGCTGTTTTTT. Its translation is CAGATSSNTGELFF.

The chain recombines TRBV30 with TRBJ1-4; D not resolved. CDR1 is GTSNPN, CDR2 SVGIG, per germline (reference sequence). The CDR3 loop spans 15 amino acids. V gave up 2 bases and J gave up 4 bases, with 14 bases separating them. This CDR3 reads CAWSMRINNNEKLFF. The CDR3 DNA follows: TGTGCCTGGAGTATGAGGATAAATAATAATGAAAAACTGTTTTTT.

This clone was seen a few times. The gene calls are TRBV16 and TRBJ1-1; 8 bases agree with TRBD1. After removal of 4 bases from V and 4 bases from J, the junction contained 8 bases not matched to a gene. CDR1 is KGHSY, CDR2 FQNENV, per germline. The CDR3 is made up of 15 amino acids. CDR3 nucleotides: TGTGCCAGCAGCCGGTCCGGGACAGGAGGCACTGAAGCTTTCTTT. Its protein is CASSRSGTGGTEAFF.

The V call is TRBV28, the J call TRBJ2-7; unclear D gene. Germline lookup yields CDR1 MDHEN and CDR2 SYDVKM. Trimming cost V 5 bases and J 7 bases, with 24 bases left between them. This CDR3 is 16 amino acids long. In DNA form, the CDR3 reads TGTGCCAGCAGTCCCCCGCGAGTACGGCTTTTGAGGGAGCAGTACTTC. This gives the protein CASSPPRVRLLREQYF.

V and J are TRBV28 and TRBJ1-4; possibly TRBD1 for D (5 bases). Germline CDR1 MDHEN, CDR2 SYDVKM. This CDR3 is 15 amino acids long. V gave up 6 bases and J gave up 8 bases, with 19 bases separating them. CDR3 DNA sequence: TGTGCCAGCAGCCCCCGGCTCCCGCAGGGCGAAAAACTGTTTTTT. Translated, it gives CASSPRLPQGEKLFF.

This chain joins TRBV7-2 and TRBJ2-3; D may correspond to TRBD1 or TRBD2 (5 bases each). Germline V lookup: CDR1 SGHTA, CDR2 FQGNSA. This CDR3 is built from 18 residues. The V and J ends lost 4 bases and 0 bases respectively, with 20 bases between them. CDR3 bases: TGTGCCAGCAGCTCAGCGGCAGGGTCGCATACTAGCACAGATACGCAGTATTTT. Its protein product is CASSSAAGSHTSTDTQYF.

The sample holds one count of this clone. The rearrangement joins TRBV5-1 to TRBJ2-5; 10 positions agree with TRBD1. CDR3 size: 14 residues. V lost 5 bases, J lost 3 bases, and 4 bases stayed unmatched. Germline-derived CDR1 and CDR2 are SGHRS and YFSETQ. CDR3 sequence (DNA): TGCGCCAGCAGGCGGACAGGGGGGGAAGAGACCCAGTACTTC. Translating gives CASRRTGGEETQYF.

This chain joins TRBV5-4 and TRBJ2-2; weak D call: TRBD1 (6 bases). Trimming took off 0 bases at V and 3 bases at J, with 9 bases between the two ends. The CDR3 is made up of 15 amino acids. From germline, CDR1 is SGHNT and CDR2 YYREEE (reference sequence). Here the CDR3 reads CASSLGDTYTGELFF. CDR3 DNA sequence: TGTGCCAGCAGCTTGGGGGACACGTACACCGGGGAGCTGTTTTTT.